A single sample is the source of the 10 T cell receptor beta chains below, sequenced in a study of Graves' ophthalmopathy and Graves' hyperthyroidism (dated by TCRdb to 2016 to 2019). The listed sequencing device is Illumina HiSeq 2000. TCR beta CDR3 regions were amplified from RNA transcripts for repertoire sequencing. HTBI primers and the Qiagen OneStep RT-PCR kit were used in a first-round RT-PCR, which was followed by a second-round multiplex PCR, size selection and purification. The raw public reads went through TCRdb reprocessing: fastp at Q25, MiXCR clone calling, in-frame beta chains kept. Here each entry gathers all rows of one CDR3 protein and keeps the most common genes and DNA. This sample gives 350,000 to 450,000 distinct CDR3 sequences in total; around 21% of them show up just once. The ten biggest clones cover roughly 3% of the sample. The sequenced sample was peripheral blood. These receptors originate from a woman aged 18-35 years with stable Graves' hyperthyroidism. Donor details come from another sample of the same person, matched by shared clones.

This clonotype was picked up many times. The chain carries TRBV12-3 or TRBV12-4 and TRBJ1-2, with 7 nucleotides matching TRBD1. V trimming: 2 bases; J trimming: 5 bases; junction bases outside the gene matches: 11. The CDR3 is 16 residues long. The CDR3 DNA follows: TGTGCCAGCAGTTTAAGACAGGGTAATATGGCTTATGGCTACACCTTC. Amino acid sequence: CASSLRQGNMAYGYTF.

A word on this clonotype: This may stem from a read error, because a much larger clone lies one nucleotide away. This chain links TRBV5-1 with TRBJ2-4; 7 positions match TRBD1. Germline CDR1 and CDR2: SGHRS and YFSETQ. The CDR3 consists of 14 residues. The CDR3 is CASSFGTDENIKYF. Here the CDR3 DNA reads TGCGCCAGCAGCTTCGGGACAGACGAAAACATTAAGTACTTC.

In this sample, this clonotype turned up many times. This chain's CDR3 is CASSRDFTETQYF. The CDR3 nucleotides read TGTGCCAGCAGCAGGGATTTTACGGAGACCCAGTACTTC. The chain links TRBV5-6 to TRBJ2-5, with D unclear. Trimming took 4 bases from V and 5 from J, leaving 12 bases between them. CDR1 and CDR2 (germline): SGHDT, YYEEEE. CDR3 length equals 13 residues. The complete variable domain, with remaining parts taken from reference TRBV5-6 and TRBJ2-5, reads DAGVTQSPTHLIKTRGQQVTLRCSPKSGHDTVSWYQQALGQGPQFIFQYYEEEERQRGNFPDRFSGHQFPNYSSELNVNALLLGDSALYLCASSRDFTETQYFGPGTRLLVL.

This clonotype appeared many times. The chain carries TRBV6-1 and TRBJ2-5; 8 bases are shared with TRBD2. The V gene's germline CDR1 is MNHNS and CDR2 SASEGT. Trimming removed 6 bases from V and 5 bases from J; junction bases left unmatched: 8. This CDR3 contains 14 residues. In DNA, the CDR3 is TGTGCCAGCAGGGACGGGAGGGCCTCGGAGACCCAGTACTTC. It codes for CASRDGRASETQYF.

In its sample, this clonotype was seen a few times. The chain has TRBV6-5 and TRBJ1-2; unclear D gene. This CDR3 region has 14 residues. Germline V gives CDR1 MNHEY, CDR2 SVGAGI. V lost 0 bases to trimming and J lost 2 bases, with 7 bases between them. CDR3 residues: CASSYSPVNYGYTF. For the CDR3, the DNA is TGTGCCAGCAGTTACTCGCCAGTAAACTATGGCTACACCTTC.

This clonotype was observed a handful of times. The gene calls are TRBV28 and TRBJ1-1; D is perhaps TRBD1 (6 bases). Germline CDR1 and CDR2: MDHEN and SYDVKM. V was pared by 7 bases and J by 6 bases, with 21 bases between. This CDR3 region has 15 residues. The CDR3 region has the DNA TGTGCCAGCACCCCCTCCCGGGGCAGGGGATCTGAAGCTTTCTTT. It specifies CASTPSRGRGSEAFF.

This clonotype came up many times. The chain has TRBV20-1 and TRBJ1-6; D is ambiguous. Germline CDR1 and CDR2: DFQATT and SNEGSKA (reference sequence). V gave up 4 bases and J gave up 9 bases, with 16 bases separating them. The CDR3 sequence is 14 residues long. The CDR3 DNA reads as TGCAGTGCTAAGAGTACGGGAGATGGTTCACCCCTCCACTTT. This encodes CSAKSTGDGSPLHF.

This clonotype was observed at least ten times. The chain carries TRBV30 and TRBJ1-1; D not certain. This CDR3 has 14 residues. The V end was cut by 1 base, the J end by 6 bases, with 15 bases between. The germline CDR1 and CDR2 sequences are GTSNPN and SVGIG (reference sequence). CDR3 DNA: TGTGCCTGGAGTGCACTACAGCGAGGGTCTGAAGCTTTCTTT. This encodes CAWSALQRGSEAFF. Full variable domain (rest looked up from reference TRBV30 and TRBJ1-1): SQTIHQWPATLVQPVGSPLSLECTVEGTSNPNLYWYRQAAGRGLQLLFYSVGIGQISSEVPQNLSASRPQDRQFILSSKKLLLSDSGFYLCAWSALQRGSEAFFGQGTRLTVV.

This clonotype was picked up many times. The chain links TRBV24-1 to TRBJ2-7, with 7 bases matching TRBD1. The CDR3 covers 18 residues. Germline loops: CDR1 KGHDR, CDR2 SFDVKD. V gave up 3 bases and J gave up 2 bases; unmatched junction bases: 15. The CDR3 here is CATSDPGQAPPVTYEQYF. The CDR3 region has the DNA TGTGCCACCAGTGATCCCGGACAGGCCCCGCCGGTTACCTACGAGCAGTACTTC.

In this sample, this clonotype turned up many times. V and J are TRBV6-1 and TRBJ1-2; TRBD1 aligns across 8 bases. Germline trimming cut 6 bases from V and 4 bases from J; bases unmatched to any gene: 7. Looked up from germline, CDR1 is MNHNS and CDR2 is SASEGT. The CDR3 extends over 14 amino acids. CDR3 nucleotides: TGTGCCAGCAGCTCCAAGGGGACAGGCTATGGCTACACCTTC. Translation gives CASSSKGTGYGYTF.